The rows below give T cell receptor beta chains drawn from one sample of a study of T cells in localized non-small cell lung cancer. Produced via immunoSEQ multiplex PCR; TCRdb's table is partial and in-frame only. The repertoire holds about 3,500 clones, with 25% to 35% as singletons. Specimen: lung tumor tissue, collected before any cancer treatment. The source of these receptors is a male donor at least 60 years old with stage I lung adenocarcinoma. Both conserved end residues are part of each CDR3. The D gene is left open where the match is weak. Clone size, where shown, is once, few, many, or a class for clones that have expanded.

v_call	d_call	j_call	clone_size	cdr3_aa	cdr3_nt
TRBV6-8	NA	TRBJ1-5	few	CASSYFHHSNQPQHF	TGTGCCAGCAGTTACTTCCATCATAGCAATCAGCCCCAGCATTTT
TRBV11-3	TRBD1	TRBJ2-3	medium-sized	CASSRHTPGQGTDTQYF	TGTGCCAGCAGCAGACATACACCGGGACAGGGGACCGATACGCAGTATTTT
TRBV19	TRBD2	TRBJ2-7	NA	CASKAGNKYEQYF	TGTGCCAGCAAAGCGGGAAATAAGTACGAGCAGTACTTC
TRBV19	NA	TRBJ2-2	NA	CASSMGLRRHTGELFF	TGTGCCAGTAGTATGGGGTTAAGGAGACACACCGGGGAGCTGTTTTTT
TRBV25-1	NA	TRBJ1-4	NA	CASSDPAGTSEKLFF	TGTGCCAGCAGTGATCCGGCGGGGACCAGTGAAAAACTGTTTTTT
TRBV12-5	NA	TRBJ1-1	few	CASGLGRATEAFF	TGTGCTAGTGGTTTGGGCAGGGCCACTGAAGCTTTCTTT
TRBV12-5	TRBD1	TRBJ1-1	large	CASGFRDRGWSNTEAFF	TGTGCTAGTGGTTTCCGGGACAGGGGGTGGTCGAACACTGAAGCTTTCTTT
TRBV10-3	NA	TRBJ1-1	NA	CAISEQLQTGNTEAFF	TGTGCCATCAGTGAGCAGCTTCAAACAGGGAACACTGAAGCTTTCTTT
TRBV28	NA	TRBJ1-1	NA	CASSTTSRGTEAFF	TGTGCCAGCAGTACAACATCTCGCGGGACTGAAGCTTTCTTT
TRBV6-8	TRBD1	TRBJ2-5	few	CASSRDRGGETQYF	TGTGCCAGCAGTAGGGACAGGGGAGGAGAGACCCAGTACTTC
TRBV18	NA	TRBJ1-1	NA	CASSPGGANTEAFF	TGTGCCAGCTCACCAGGAGGGGCGAACACTGAAGCTTTCTTT
TRBV6-8	NA	TRBJ2-7	NA	CASSYSGTYEQYF	TGTGCCAGCAGTTACTCGGGCACCTACGAGCAGTACTTC
TRBV6-8	NA	TRBJ1-2	few	CASSYSAPYGYTF	TGTGCCAGCAGTTACTCGGCCCCCTATGGCTACACCTTC
TRBV19	NA	TRBJ2-1	once	CASSPPQAYNEQFF	TGTGCCAGTAGTCCCCCCCAAGCCTACAATGAGCAGTTCTTC
TRBV14	NA	TRBJ2-2	NA	CASSQDLNTGELFF	TGTGCCAGCAGCCAAGATTTGAACACCGGGGAGCTGTTTTTT
TRBV6-8	NA	TRBJ2-3	NA	CASSTFLSRYTDTQYF	TGTGCCAGCAGTACATTTCTGTCTAGGTACACAGATACGCAGTATTTT
TRBV5-1	NA	TRBJ1-5	NA	CASSLGGAPYSNQPQHF	TGCGCCAGCAGCTTGGGAGGGGCCCCTTATAGCAATCAGCCCCAGCATTTT
TRBV6-8	TRBD2	TRBJ2-7	large	CASRPTSGSSYEQYF	TGTGCCAGCAGGCCGACTAGCGGGAGCTCCTACGAGCAGTACTTC
TRBV9	TRBD1	TRBJ1-1	few	CASRTPRGTVNTEAFF	TGTGCCAGCAGGACCCCAAGAGGGACAGTGAACACTGAAGCTTTCTTT
TRBV18	TRBD1	TRBJ1-5	few	CASSPRGDREGQPQHF	TGTGCCAGCTCACCTAGAGGGGACAGGGAGGGTCAGCCCCAGCATTTT
TRBV11-3	NA	TRBJ1-1	NA	CASSFNAPNTEAFF	TGTGCCAGCAGCTTCAACGCGCCGAACACTGAAGCTTTCTTT
TRBV30	TRBD2	TRBJ2-1	NA	CAWSVGLAGPYNEQFF	TGTGCCTGGAGTGTGGGGTTAGCGGGCCCCTACAATGAGCAGTTCTTC
TRBV9	TRBD1	TRBJ1-2	NA	CASSPVRGTDGYTF	TGTGCCAGCAGCCCCGTGAGAGGGACAGATGGCTACACCTTC
TRBV28	NA	TRBJ2-7	NA	CASSFRRGEQYF	TGTGCCAGCAGTTTCCGCAGGGGCGAGCAGTACTTC
TRBV12-5	NA	TRBJ1-3	few	CASGFMTPSGNTIYF	TGTGCTAGTGGTTTTATGACCCCCTCTGGAAACACCATATATTTT
TRBV28	NA	TRBJ1-2	medium-sized	CASSLFGEGPLYGYTF	TGTGCCAGCAGTTTATTCGGGGAGGGGCCCCTCTATGGCTACACCTTC
TRBV28	NA	TRBJ1-2	NA	CASSSPGSTFLGYTF	TGTGCCAGCAGTTCCCCTGGGTCTACTTTCCTCGGCTACACCTTC
TRBV29-1	NA	TRBJ2-7	once	CSVEGEDKGLYEQYF	TGCAGCGTTGAAGGAGAGGACAAGGGGCTCTACGAGCAGTACTTC
TRBV5-1	TRBD1	TRBJ2-5	NA	CASSPSGQGSETQYF	TGCGCCAGCAGCCCCTCGGGACAGGGGAGTGAGACCCAGTACTTC
TRBV11-3	NA	TRBJ2-7	few	CASSLELGPLEVQYF	TGTGCCAGCAGCTTAGAATTGGGACCGCTTGAGGTGCAGTACTTC
TRBV6-8	NA	TRBJ1-3	NA	CASSGQLLGNTIYF	TGTGCCAGCAGTGGACAGCTCTTGGGAAACACCATATATTTT
TRBV29-1	TRBD2	TRBJ2-3	few	CSVVGLASGGASTDTQYF	TGCAGCGTTGTGGGTCTGGCTAGCGGGGGAGCTAGCACAGATACGCAGTATTTT
TRBV6-8	TRBD2	TRBJ2-2	NA	CAISVRSSGDNTGELFF	TGTGCCATCAGTGTTAGGTCTAGCGGGGACAACACCGGGGAGCTGTTTTTT
TRBV11-3	NA	TRBJ1-1	NA	CASSARDTPGTRLTFF	TGTGCCAGCAGCGCGCGGGACACTCCCGGCACTAGACTGACTTTCTTT
TRBV9	NA	TRBJ2-5	few	CASSVAGSLGETQYF	TGTGCCAGCAGCGTAGCTGGGTCCCTGGGGGAGACCCAGTACTTC
TRBV28	TRBD2	TRBJ2-1	NA	CASSFSGGGVNEQFF	TGTGCCAGCAGTTTTTCGGGAGGTGGAGTCAATGAGCAGTTCTTC
TRBV6-8	TRBD1	TRBJ1-2	NA	CASSPQDREDGYTF	TGTGCCAGCAGTCCGCAGGACAGGGAGGATGGCTACACCTTC
TRBV4-1	NA	TRBJ2-1	medium-sized	CASSQNERGYRNEQFF	TGCGCCAGCAGCCAAAACGAGAGGGGTTATCGCAATGAGCAGTTCTTC
TRBV11-3	TRBD1	TRBJ2-5	medium-sized	CASSFPGDRLTQYF	TGTGCCAGCAGCTTTCCGGGGGACAGGCTAACCCAGTACTTC
TRBV19	TRBD1	TRBJ1-2	NA	CASRTGEDYGYTF	TGTGCCAGTAGGACAGGGGAAGACTATGGCTACACCTTC
TRBV27	NA	TRBJ1-2	NA	CASSPWAGDYGYTF	TGTGCCAGCAGTCCGTGGGCGGGGGACTATGGCTACACCTTC
TRBV11-3	NA	TRBJ2-6	many	CASTRRGTASSGANVLTF	TGTGCCAGCACCCGACGAGGAACGGCCTCTTCTGGGGCCAACGTCCTGACTTTC
TRBV6-8	NA	TRBJ2-1	medium-sized	CASSTQGQKQFF	TGTGCCAGCAGTACTCAAGGACAGAAGCAGTTCTTC
TRBV6-8	NA	TRBJ1-3	large	CASGAVSGNTIYF	TGTGCCAGCGGAGCAGTCTCTGGAAACACCATATATTTT
TRBV28	NA	TRBJ2-5	NA	CASSSLLREGTQYF	TGTGCCAGCAGTTCTCTCCTGCGGGAAGGGACCCAGTACTTC
TRBV11-3	NA	TRBJ2-5	few	CASSLRAALQETQYF	TGTGCCAGCAGCTTACGGGCGGCCCTCCAAGAGACCCAGTACTTC
TRBV7-2	NA	TRBJ1-1	NA	CASSRDTPTEAFF	TGTGCCAGCAGCAGGGACACTCCTACTGAAGCTTTCTTT